The 21 T cell receptor beta chains presented below share a single source sample, sequenced in a study of blood T cell repertoires in COVID-19. TCRdb keeps only in-frame clones here, not all; method: immunoSEQ multiplex PCR. The top ten hold 0.77% of the sample, which has 150,000 to 200,000 clones, about 89% seen once. The specimen sequenced was PBMCs or T cells enriched from blood (not recorded which). All receptors derive from a young woman who had recovered from COVID-19.

The chain joins TRBV19 to TRBJ1-2, with D possibly matching TRBD1 (6 bases). V was clipped by 10 bases and J by 5 bases, with 20 bases between them. Germline values: CDR1 LNHDA, CDR2 SQIVND (reference sequence). CDR3 size: 14 residues. The CDR3 nucleotides are TGTGCCATCGGACGGGGGGCCGATCGGTATGGCTACACCTTC. Amino acids: CAIGRGADRYGYTF.

As for this clone: Other nucleotide sequences from this sample produce the same CDR3. The V call is TRBV27, the J call TRBJ1-1; D ambiguous. Looked up from germline, CDR1 is MNHEY and CDR2 is SMNVEV (reference sequence). The V end was cut by 2 bases, the J end by 1 base, with 5 bases between. CDR3 size: 13 residues. As DNA, the CDR3 is TGTGCCAGCAGTTTAGGGAGGAACACTGAAGCTTTCTTT. This codes for CASSLGRNTEAFF.

This clone was seen a handful of times. V is TRBV6-5 and J is TRBJ2-7; 14 bases agree with TRBD2. The CDR3 has 15 residues. V was clipped by 6 bases and J by 4 bases; unmatched bases: 5. Germline loops: CDR1 MNHEY, CDR2 SVGAGI. CDR3 sequence: CASSGGLAGGYEQYF. The CDR3, as DNA: TGTGCCAGCAGCGGTGGACTAGCGGGAGGATACGAGCAGTACTTC.

The chain uses TRBV5-6 and TRBJ2-6, with D possibly matching TRBD1 (8 bases). Germline V CDR1 and CDR2: SGHDT, YYEEEE. The germline V and J ends were trimmed by 7 bases and 0 bases, with 20 bases remaining between them. This CDR3 is 18 amino acids long. The CDR3 DNA reads as TGTGCCAGCGGCGATCAGGGGGCGGGAGACTCTGGGGCCAACGTCCTGACTTTC. This codes for CASGDQGAGDSGANVLTF.

There are a few counts of this clone. The V and J genes are TRBV5-1 and TRBJ2-7, with TRBD2 as a possible D gene (6 bases). With 4 bases removed from V and 4 bases from J, the gap between germline ends came to 18 bases. This CDR3 contains 15 residues. From germline, CDR1 is SGHRS and CDR2 YFSETQ. In nucleotides, the CDR3 is TGCGCCAGCAGCGATCGGGACGGGGGAGTTTACGAGCAGTACTTC. This translates into CASSDRDGGVYEQYF.

The gene calls are TRBV27 and TRBJ1-5; a possible D gene is TRBD1 (5 bases). Trimming shortened V by 3 bases and J by 7 bases, and 7 bases separated the two germline ends. Per the germline V gene, CDR1 is MNHEY and CDR2 is SMNVEV (reference sequence). The CDR3 totals 12 residues. This chain's CDR3 is CASSLGHQPQHF. Here the CDR3 DNA reads TGTGCCAGCAGTTTGGGGCACCAGCCCCAGCATTTT.

A single count supports this clone. The chain recombines TRBV18 with TRBJ2-7; tentatively, D is TRBD1 (6 bases). Trimming stripped 3 bases from V and 7 bases from J, with 10 bases between. This CDR3 is 12 amino acids long. CDR1 is KGHSH and CDR2 is LQKENI in the germline V gene. CDR3 DNA: TGTGCCAGCTCACCGCAGGGGTGGGAGCAGTACTTC. This encodes CASSPQGWEQYF.

J is TRBJ1-4 and V is TRBV7-3; weak D call: TRBD1 (5 bases). Germline V gives CDR1 SGHTA, CDR2 FQGTGA. CDR3 size: 15 residues. Trimming took 0 bases from V and 7 from J, leaving 12 bases between them. The chain's CDR3 is CASSLTGTPTEKLFF. Written as DNA, the CDR3 is TGTGCCAGCAGCTTAACCGGGACTCCTACTGAAAAACTGTTTTTT.

The V call is TRBV9, the J call TRBJ2-2, with no clear D. Germline CDR1 reads SGDLS; CDR2 reads YYNGEE. The CDR3 is made up of 12 amino acids. Trimming left V 3 bases short and J 4 bases short, with 4 bases between. CDR3: CASSALTGELFF. CDR3 nucleotides: TGTGCCAGCAGCGCCCTCACCGGGGAGCTGTTTTTT. The full variable domain, completed using reference TRBV9 and TRBJ2-2, is DSGVTQTPKHLITATGQRVTLRCSPRSGDLSVYWYQQSLDQGLQFLIQYYNGEERAKGNILERFSAQQFPDLHSELNLSSLELGDSALYFCASSALTGELFFGEGSRLTVL.

The DNA for the CDR3 is TGTGCCAGCAGCCTAGGGCTAGCGGGAGTCGATGAGCAGTTCTTC. It specifies CASSLGLAGVDEQFF. J is TRBJ2-1 and V is TRBV7-3, with TRBD2 matching over 10 bases. This CDR3 has 15 amino acids. The junction had 9 bases not matched to a gene; V was cut back by 5 bases and J by 8 bases. From germline, CDR1 is SGHTA and CDR2 FQGTGA.

This chain joins TRBV27 and TRBJ2-1; D gene unclear. Germline CDR1 is MNHEY and CDR2 is SMNVEV (reference sequence). Trimming took 6 bases from V and 0 from J, leaving 12 bases between them. This CDR3 comprises 15 residues. CDR3 nucleotide sequence: TGTGCCAGCAGCCCAACTCGAAGCTCCTACAATGAGCAGTTCTTC. It specifies CASSPTRSSYNEQFF.

The CDR3 nucleotides read TGTGCCAGCAGCCCCTGGATACAGCGGGGAGCCTATGGCTACACCTTC. Translating gives CASSPWIQRGAYGYTF. The chain links TRBV27 to TRBJ1-2; D unresolved. Between the trimmed V and J ends, which lost 6 bases and 4 bases, there was a span of 21 bases. Germline values: CDR1 MNHEY, CDR2 SMNVEV (reference sequence). The CDR3 is made up of 16 amino acids.

The rearrangement links TRBV6-1 to TRBJ1-2; D gene uncertain. Germline V gene data show CDR1 as MNHNS and CDR2 as SASEGT. V dropped 1 base and J dropped 8 bases, with 17 bases sitting between them. This CDR3 comprises 15 residues. CDR3 loop: CASSEVVATQTGYTF. DNA for the CDR3: TGTGCCAGCAGTGAAGTGGTAGCGACACAAACCGGCTACACCTTC.

V usage is TRBV6-5 and J usage is TRBJ2-1; 12 bases match TRBD2. Germline V gene sequence: CDR1 MNHEY, CDR2 SVGAGI. J gave up 7 bases and V 6 bases, and 7 bases lay outside the gene matches. The CDR3 spans 15 residues. The CDR3 protein is CASRLLAGGGNEQFF. The CDR3 DNA reads TGTGCCAGCAGACTACTAGCGGGAGGAGGAAATGAGCAGTTCTTC.

The chain is built from TRBV27 and TRBJ2-2; 9 bases line up with TRBD2. Trimming removed 2 bases from V and 3 bases from J; junction bases left unmatched: 13. This CDR3 contains 19 residues. Germline V gene data show CDR1 as MNHEY and CDR2 as SMNVEV (reference sequence). This CDR3 reads CASSLRLAGYGGYTGELFF. The CDR3 coding sequence is TGTGCCAGCAGTTTAAGGCTAGCGGGGTATGGGGGATACACCGGGGAGCTGTTTTTT.

The rearrangement uses TRBV9 and TRBJ1-1; tentatively, D is TRBD1 (6 bases). Trimming took off 0 bases at V and 4 bases at J, with 13 bases between the two ends. CDR1 SGDLS and CDR2 YYNGEE come from the germline V gene. CDR3 length: 15 residues. The CDR3 coding sequence is TGTGCCAGCAGCGTAGGGGGGCAGGGGCTCACTGAAGCTTTCTTT. Translating it yields CASSVGGQGLTEAFF.

With regard to this clone: Compared with germline, one end of the junction differs, possibly owing to a read error. This chain connects TRBV11-2 to TRBJ1-1; D remains ambiguous. The CDR3 is 12 amino acids. Germline-derived CDR1 and CDR2 are SGHAT and FQNNGV. The CDR3: CASTLLGTEAFF. The CDR3 DNA is TGTGCCAGCACCTTACTAGGCACTGAAGCTTTCTTT.

The chain links TRBV9 to TRBJ2-1; D gene unclear. V was clipped by 1 base and J by 2 bases, with 10 bases between them. Looked up from germline, CDR1 is SGDLS and CDR2 is YYNGEE. The CDR3 has 15 amino acids. Here the CDR3 DNA reads TGTGCCAGCAGCGTAAGAAGCTTCCCCTACAATGAGCAGTTCTTC. This sequence encodes CASSVRSFPYNEQFF.

The rearrangement uses TRBV29-1 and TRBJ1-4, with 9 bases aligning to TRBD1. From germline, CDR1 is SQVTM and CDR2 ANQGSEA. J was trimmed by 8 bases and V by 4 bases; bases with no gene match: 11. The CDR3 spans 15 residues. The CDR3 region has the DNA TGCAGCGTTGTCCTTGTGGGACAGGGTATCGAAAAACTGTTTTTT. Amino acids: CSVVLVGQGIEKLFF.

V is TRBV28 and J is TRBJ2-7, with a weak D call TRBD2 (5 bases). The CDR3 covers 14 residues. Germline V gene lookup returns CDR1 MDHEN and CDR2 SYDVKM. V lost 6 bases to trimming and J lost 2 bases, with 14 bases between them. Here the CDR3 DNA reads TGTGCCAGCAGAGTGACTAAAACGACCTACGAGCAGTACTTC. Translating gives CASRVTKTTYEQYF.

This clone was counted a single time. This chain uses TRBV11-3 with TRBJ2-2; D is ambiguous. CDR3 length: 14 residues. Germline CDR1 reads SGHNT; CDR2 reads YENEEA. Trimming pared 1 base from V and 4 bases from J, leaving 7 bases between. CDR3 in DNA: TGTGCCAGCAGCTTAGTTGGCTTCACCGGGGAGCTGTTTTTT. Amino acid sequence: CASSLVGFTGELFF.